The 12 T cell receptor beta chains reported below all come from one sample, sequenced in a study of cytotoxic CD8 clonotypes in ibrutinib-treated CLL (dated by TCRdb to the early 2020s). Explained via the paper, the time point label denotes: progressive disease on ibrutinib. The library was obtained by the immunoSEQ multiplex PCR assay. The immuneACCESS repertoire file appears here via TCRdb, limited to in-frame rearrangements. These files lack a portion of the clones; in checked studies, under half of the deficit traces to unresolved V genes, and the cause of the others is not known. The sample data list 250,000 to 350,000 clones, and roughly 76% of these were observed just once. Approximately 5.6% of the sample is taken by the ten largest. The sequencing used PBMCs, collected at disease progression, from a patient treated with ibrutinib. These receptors were taken from a human donor with chronic lymphocytic leukemia.

The rearrangement uses TRBV20-1 and TRBJ2-5; D gene unclear. The CDR3 consists of 10 residues. Trimming took 3 bases from V and 3 from J, leaving 2 bases between them. Germline-derived CDR1 and CDR2 are DFQATT and SNEGSKA (reference sequence). CDR3 DNA: TGCAGTGCTAGTGAAGAGACCCAGTACTTC. This codes for CSASEETQYF.

The chain combines TRBV19 with TRBJ2-5; D tentatively reads TRBD1 or TRBD2 (6 bases each). Germline V gene sequence: CDR1 LNHDA, CDR2 SQIVND (reference sequence). The CDR3 has 15 residues. Trimming took off 3 bases at V and 2 bases at J, with 13 bases between the two ends. CDR3 coding DNA: TGTGCCAGTAGTATTCGGAGGGGGAGGCAAGAGACCCAGTACTTC. It specifies CASSIRRGRQETQYF.

The chain employs TRBV28 and TRBJ2-7; D not resolved. The CDR3 spans 16 residues. Per the germline V gene, CDR1 is MDHEN and CDR2 is SYDVKM. V lost 6 bases and J 3 bases, leaving 21 bases between the germline ends. CDR3 in amino acids: CASSFRLGTPHYEQYF. CDR3 DNA sequence: TGTGCCAGCAGCTTCAGGTTGGGAACCCCGCACTACGAGCAGTACTTC. The full variable domain, completed using reference TRBV28 and TRBJ2-7, is DVKVTQSSRYLVKRTGEKVFLECVQDMDHENMFWYRQDPGLGLRLIYFSYDVKMKEKGDIPEGYSVSREKKERFSLILESASTNQTSMYLCASSFRLGTPHYEQYFGPGTRLTVT.

This clone was picked up one time. The J gene is TRBJ2-7, the V gene TRBV19, with D uncertain. The CDR3 totals 11 residues. Germline-derived CDR1 and CDR2 are LNHDA and SQIVND (reference sequence). The germline V and J ends were trimmed by 5 bases and 4 bases, with 6 bases remaining between them. The CDR3 region has the DNA TGTGCCAGTAGTGGAGAATACGAGCAGTACTTC. Its protein is CASSGEYEQYF.

This clone was seen a single time. The chain has TRBV5-1 and TRBJ2-1; 10 bases map to TRBD2. The CDR3 has 16 residues. V dropped 0 bases and J dropped 5; count of bases not matched to a gene: 5. Germline CDR1 is SGHRS and CDR2 is YFSETQ. The CDR3 loop is CASSLGLLAGNNEQFF. In DNA, the CDR3 is TGCGCCAGCAGCTTGGGGCTACTAGCGGGGAACAATGAGCAGTTCTTC.

This rearrangement joins TRBV6-6 to TRBJ1-1; D is undetermined. The CDR3 runs 13 residues. Trimming shortened V by 2 bases and J by 1 base, and 5 bases separated the two germline ends. Germline assignment: CDR1 MNHNY and CDR2 SVGAGI (reference sequence). The DNA for the CDR3 is TGTGCCAGCAGTTACGGGCCGAACACTGAAGCTTTCTTT. Protein sequence: CASSYGPNTEAFF.

This clone was counted only a few times. This chain uses TRBV14 with TRBJ2-2, with D perhaps matching TRBD1 or TRBD2 (5 bases each). V shed 1 base and J shed 6 bases, with 9 bases lying between them. This CDR3 has 14 residues. Germline values: CDR1 SGHDN, CDR2 FVKESK. CDR3 sequence: CASSQARGPGELFF. The DNA of the CDR3 is TGTGCCAGCAGCCAAGCGAGGGGACCCGGGGAGCTGTTTTTT.

The genes are TRBV9 and TRBJ1-2; 11 bases match TRBD1. The CDR3 has 16 residues. Germline V gene sequence: CDR1 SGDLS, CDR2 YYNGEE. After removal of 3 bases from V and 4 bases from J, the junction contained 8 bases not matched to a gene. In DNA, the CDR3 is TGTGCCAGCAGCGGTCCGAGGACAGGGGGCCGCTATGGCTACACCTTC. Its translation: CASSGPRTGGRYGYTF. Supplemented by reference TRBV9 and TRBJ1-2, the full variable domain reads DSGVTQTPKHLITATGQRVTLRCSPRSGDLSVYWYQQSLDQGLQFLIQYYNGEERAKGNILERFSAQQFPDLHSELNLSSLELGDSALYFCASSGPRTGGRYGYTFGSGTRLTVV.

The count of this clone is one. The rearrangement uses TRBV10-3 and TRBJ2-5, with D perhaps assigned TRBD1 or TRBD2 (7 bases each). CDR1 and CDR2 (germline): ENHRY, SYGVKD. V shed 5 bases and J shed 3 bases, with 16 bases lying between them. The CDR3 consists of 15 residues. The CDR3 sequence is CAISKGPGGEETQYF. CDR3 bases: TGTGCCATCAGTAAGGGACCAGGGGGGGAAGAGACCCAGTACTTC.

Concerning this clone: This specimen includes other DNA sequences encoding the same CDR3. This chain joins TRBV7-6 and TRBJ2-3, with TRBD2 identical over 16 bases. Losses at the gene ends were 5 bases for V and 1 base for J; bases not matched to a gene: 6. This CDR3 comprises 18 residues. The germline CDR1 and CDR2 sequences are SGHVS and FNYEAQ. The CDR3 spells CASSPGLAGGPGTDTQYF. Written as DNA, the CDR3 is TGTGCCAGCAGCCCGGGACTAGCGGGAGGGCCCGGCACAGATACGCAGTATTTT. Looking up the rest from reference TRBV7-6 and TRBJ2-3 gives the full variable domain: GAGVSQSPRYKVTKRGQDVALRCDPISGHVSLYWYRQALGQGPEFLTYFNYEAQQDKSGLPNDRFSAERPEGSISTLTIQRTEQRDSAMYRCASSPGLAGGPGTDTQYFGPGTRLTVL.

The count of this clone is one. This chain joins TRBV5-1 and TRBJ2-3; D call uncertain. Germline CDR1 SGHRS, CDR2 YFSETQ. V gave up 3 bases and J gave up 3 bases, with 17 bases separating them. This CDR3 comprises 16 residues. The CDR3 coding sequence is TGCGCCAGCAGCTGGACCACAAGCGTGGCTACAGATACGCAGTATTTT. The encoded protein is CASSWTTSVATDTQYF. The entire variable domain, with the rest obtained from reference TRBV5-1 and TRBJ2-3, is as follows: KAGVTQTPRYLIKTRGQQVTLSCSPISGHRSVSWYQQTPGQGLQFLFEYFSETQRNKGNFPGRFSGRQFSNSRSEMNVSTLELGDSALYLCASSWTTSVATDTQYFGPGTRLTVL.

The genes are TRBV11-2 and TRBJ2-1; D possibly corresponds to TRBD2 (6 bases). Per germline, CDR1 SGHAT and CDR2 FQNNGV. There are 15 residues in the CDR3. The V gene lost 3 bases and the J gene lost 7 bases, with 16 bases spanning the gap. The CDR3 region is CASSFGGTRGNEQFF. The DNA for the CDR3 is TGTGCCAGCAGCTTTGGGGGGACCCGTGGGAATGAGCAGTTCTTC.